This paragraph reports one T cell receptor (beta chain). This specimen belongs to a study of control samples from healthy donors and cancer patients. Using immunoSEQ multiplex PCR, the repertoire was profiled, and TCRdb retains in-frame clones only, with some absent. The data contain 100,000 or so clones, about four fifths of them singletons. The CDR3 covers 14 residues. Germline V lookup: CDR1 SGHNT, CDR2 YYREEE (reference sequence). The V and J ends lost 4 bases and 3 bases, in that order; junction bases with no gene match: 6. Sequencing input: blood. The sequence was obtained from a woman aged 25-40 years in good health. The J gene is TRBJ2-5, the V gene TRBV5-4; 7 positions agree with TRBD1. The CDR3 nucleotides are TGTGCCAGCAGCAGGGGGCTCGAGAAAGAGACCCAGTACTTC. This translates into CASSRGLEKETQYF.